This T cell receptor (beta chain) was recovered during a study of blood T cell repertoires in COVID-19. Turning to the study itself: Samples taken during acute and convalescent COVID-19 were collected in the United States, Italy and Spain.

TCRdb keeps only in-frame clones here, not all; method: immunoSEQ multiplex PCR. The repertoire holds almost 300,000 clones, with around 90% as singletons. Trimming left V 6 bases short and J 5 bases short, with 12 bases between. The germline gives CDR1 MNHEY, CDR2 SVGAGI. The CDR3 is 13 amino acids. The sequence was collected from a man between 65 and 79 years old with acute or convalescent COVID-19. The gene calls are TRBV6-5 and TRBJ2-3; possible D gene TRBD2, 7 bases. The sequencing sample was made of peripheral blood. The CDR3 sequence is CASREGGIDTQYF. In DNA, the CDR3 is TGTGCCAGCAGGGAGGGGGGGATAGATACGCAGTATTTT.